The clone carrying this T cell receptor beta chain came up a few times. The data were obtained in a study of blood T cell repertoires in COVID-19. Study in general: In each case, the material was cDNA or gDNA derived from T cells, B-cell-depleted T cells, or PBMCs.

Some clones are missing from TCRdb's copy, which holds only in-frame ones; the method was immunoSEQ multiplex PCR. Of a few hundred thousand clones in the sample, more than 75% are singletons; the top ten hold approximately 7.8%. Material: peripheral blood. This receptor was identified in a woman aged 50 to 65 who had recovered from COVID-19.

The CDR3 reads CASSLAEWGYTF. The CDR3 DNA is TGTGCCAGCAGCTTAGCGGAGTGGGGCTACACCTTC. The rearrangement uses TRBV7-8 and TRBJ1-2; D is unclear. The CDR3 contains 12 residues. Germline lookup yields CDR1 SGHVS and CDR2 FQNEAQ. The ends were cut back, 0 bases at V and 8 bases at J, with 7 bases in the middle.